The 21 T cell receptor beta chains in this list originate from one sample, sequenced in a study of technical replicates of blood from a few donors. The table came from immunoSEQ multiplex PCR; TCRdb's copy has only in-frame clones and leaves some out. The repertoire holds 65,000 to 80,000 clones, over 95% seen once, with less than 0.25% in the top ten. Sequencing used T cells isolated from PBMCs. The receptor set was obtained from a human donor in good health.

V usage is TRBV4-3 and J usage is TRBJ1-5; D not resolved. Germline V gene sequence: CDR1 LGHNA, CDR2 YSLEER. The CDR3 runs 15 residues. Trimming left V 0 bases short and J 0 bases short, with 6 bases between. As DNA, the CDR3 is TGCGCCAGCAGCCAAGACGGTGCTAGCAATCAGCCCCAGCATTTT. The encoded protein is CASSQDGASNQPQHF.

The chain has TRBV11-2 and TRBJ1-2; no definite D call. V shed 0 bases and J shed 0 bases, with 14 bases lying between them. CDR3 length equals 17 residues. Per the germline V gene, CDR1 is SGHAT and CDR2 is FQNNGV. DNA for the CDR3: TGTGCCAGCAGCTTAGAATTGGTAGTCGAAGCTAACTATGGCTACACCTTC. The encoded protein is CASSLELVVEANYGYTF.

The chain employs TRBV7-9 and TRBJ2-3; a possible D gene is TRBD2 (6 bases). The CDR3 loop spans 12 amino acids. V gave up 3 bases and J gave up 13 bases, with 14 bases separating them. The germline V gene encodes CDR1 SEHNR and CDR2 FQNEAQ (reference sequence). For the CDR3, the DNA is TGTGCCAGCAGCTTCTTCGCGGGGTACAAGTATTTT. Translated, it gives CASSFFAGYKYF.

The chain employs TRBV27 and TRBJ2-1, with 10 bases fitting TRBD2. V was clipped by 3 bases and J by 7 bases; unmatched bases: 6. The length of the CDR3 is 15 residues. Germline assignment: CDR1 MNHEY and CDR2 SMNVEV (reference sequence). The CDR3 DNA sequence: TGTGCCAGCAGTTTTCTAGCGGGAGCTCTGAATGAGCAGTTCTTC. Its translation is CASSFLAGALNEQFF.

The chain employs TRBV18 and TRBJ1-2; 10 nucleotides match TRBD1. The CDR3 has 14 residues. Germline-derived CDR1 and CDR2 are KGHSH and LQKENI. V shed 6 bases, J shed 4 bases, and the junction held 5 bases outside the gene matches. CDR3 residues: CASSSTGGGYGYTF. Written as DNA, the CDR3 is TGTGCCAGCTCGTCGACAGGGGGCGGCTATGGCTACACCTTC.

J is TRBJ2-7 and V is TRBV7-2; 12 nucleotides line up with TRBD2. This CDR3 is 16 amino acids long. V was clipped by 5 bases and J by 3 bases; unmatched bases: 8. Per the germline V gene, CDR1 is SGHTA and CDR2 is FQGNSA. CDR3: CASSARLAGVYYEQYF. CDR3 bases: TGTGCCAGCAGCGCCCGACTAGCGGGAGTGTACTACGAGCAGTACTTC.

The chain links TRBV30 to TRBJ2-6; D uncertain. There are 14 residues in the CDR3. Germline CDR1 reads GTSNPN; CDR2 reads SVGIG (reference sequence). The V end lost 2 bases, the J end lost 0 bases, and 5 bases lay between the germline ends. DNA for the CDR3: TGTGCCTGGAGTCGCAGCTCTGGGGCCAACGTCCTGACTTTC. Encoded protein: CAWSRSSGANVLTF.

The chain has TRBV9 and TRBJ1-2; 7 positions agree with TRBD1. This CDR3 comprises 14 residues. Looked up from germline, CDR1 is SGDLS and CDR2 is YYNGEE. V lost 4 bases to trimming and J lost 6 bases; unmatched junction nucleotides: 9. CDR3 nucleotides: TGTGCCAGCAGCCGACAGGGAGGTTCGAATGGCTACACCTTC. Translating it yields CASSRQGGSNGYTF.

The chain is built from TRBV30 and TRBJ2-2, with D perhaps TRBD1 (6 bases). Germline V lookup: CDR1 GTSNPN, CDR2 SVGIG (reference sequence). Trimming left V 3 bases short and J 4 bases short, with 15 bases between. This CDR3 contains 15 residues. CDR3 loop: CAWSSSRGSTGELFF. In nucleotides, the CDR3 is TGTGCCTGGAGCTCTTCCAGGGGTTCCACCGGGGAGCTGTTTTTT.

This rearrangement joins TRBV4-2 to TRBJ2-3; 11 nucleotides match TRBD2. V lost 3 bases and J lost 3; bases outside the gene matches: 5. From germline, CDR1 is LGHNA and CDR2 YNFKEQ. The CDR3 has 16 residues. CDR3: CASSQRTSGFTDTQYF. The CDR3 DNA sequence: TGTGCCAGCAGCCAGCGGACTAGCGGGTTTACAGATACGCAGTATTTT.

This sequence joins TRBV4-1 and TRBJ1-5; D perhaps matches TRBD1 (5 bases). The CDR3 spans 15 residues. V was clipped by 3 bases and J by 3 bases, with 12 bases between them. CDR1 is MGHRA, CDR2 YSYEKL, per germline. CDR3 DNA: TGCGCCAGCAGCCATGACACAGGAAACAATCAGCCCCAGCATTTT. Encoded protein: CASSHDTGNNQPQHF.

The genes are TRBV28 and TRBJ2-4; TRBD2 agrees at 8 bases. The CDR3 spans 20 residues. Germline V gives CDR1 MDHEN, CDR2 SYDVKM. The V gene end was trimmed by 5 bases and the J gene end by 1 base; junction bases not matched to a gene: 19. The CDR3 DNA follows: TGTGCCAGCAGTCTACTGCGCACCTTAACGGGAGGGTGGGCCAAAAACATTCAGTACTTC. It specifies CASSLLRTLTGGWAKNIQYF.

CDR3 nucleotides: TGCGCCAGTAGGACGGGGGTGGCAGATACGCAGTATTTT. Its protein is CASRTGVADTQYF. The chain is built from TRBV5-1 and TRBJ2-3; the D gene is possibly TRBD2 (6 bases). Germline loops: CDR1 SGHRS, CDR2 YFSETQ. The CDR3 extends over 13 amino acids. The V end was cut by 8 bases, the J end by 4 bases, with 14 bases between. Full variable domain (missing parts from reference TRBV5-1 and TRBJ2-3): KAGVTQTPRYLIKTRGQQVTLSCSPISGHRSVSWYQQTPGQGLQFLFEYFSETQRNKGNFPGRFSGRQFSNSRSEMNVSTLELGDSALYLCASRTGVADTQYFGPGTRLTVL.

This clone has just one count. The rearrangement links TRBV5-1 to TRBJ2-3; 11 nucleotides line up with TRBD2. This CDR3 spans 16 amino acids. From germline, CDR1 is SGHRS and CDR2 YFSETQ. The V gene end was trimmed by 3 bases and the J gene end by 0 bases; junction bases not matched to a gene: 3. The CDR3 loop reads CASSSTSGASTDTQYF. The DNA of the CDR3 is TGCGCCAGCAGCTCGACTAGCGGGGCTAGCACAGATACGCAGTATTTT.

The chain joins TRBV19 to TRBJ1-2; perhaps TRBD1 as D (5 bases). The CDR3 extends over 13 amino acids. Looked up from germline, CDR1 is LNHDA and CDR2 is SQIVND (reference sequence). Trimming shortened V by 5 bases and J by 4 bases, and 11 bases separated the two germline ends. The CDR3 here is CASSRGVGYGYTF. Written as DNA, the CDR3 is TGTGCCAGTAGTCGGGGGGTTGGCTATGGCTACACCTTC.

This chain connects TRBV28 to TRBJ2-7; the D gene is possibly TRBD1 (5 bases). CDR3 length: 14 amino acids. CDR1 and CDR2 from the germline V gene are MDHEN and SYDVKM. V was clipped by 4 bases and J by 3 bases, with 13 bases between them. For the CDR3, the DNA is TGTGCCAGCAGTTCCCGCCCGACAGACTACGAGCAGTACTTC. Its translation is CASSSRPTDYEQYF.

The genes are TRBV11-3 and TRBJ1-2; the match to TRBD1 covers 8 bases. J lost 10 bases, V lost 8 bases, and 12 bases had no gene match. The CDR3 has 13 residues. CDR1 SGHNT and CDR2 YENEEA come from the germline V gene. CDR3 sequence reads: CASGTGTGPPYTF. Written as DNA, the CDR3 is TGTGCCAGCGGAACCGGGACAGGTCCCCCCTACACCTTC. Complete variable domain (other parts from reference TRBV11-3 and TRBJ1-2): EAGVVQSPRYKIIEKKQPVAFWCNPISGHNTLYWYLQNLGQGPELLIRYENEEAVDDSQLPKDRFSAERLKGVDSTLKIQPAELGDSAVYLCASGTGTGPPYTFGSGTRLTVV.

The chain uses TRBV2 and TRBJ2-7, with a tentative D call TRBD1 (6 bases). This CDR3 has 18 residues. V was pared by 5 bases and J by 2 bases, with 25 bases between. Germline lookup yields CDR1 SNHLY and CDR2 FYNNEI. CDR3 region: CASSSDYPQQGYPYEQYF. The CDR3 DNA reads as TGTGCCAGCAGTTCCGACTATCCTCAACAGGGATACCCCTACGAGCAGTACTTC.

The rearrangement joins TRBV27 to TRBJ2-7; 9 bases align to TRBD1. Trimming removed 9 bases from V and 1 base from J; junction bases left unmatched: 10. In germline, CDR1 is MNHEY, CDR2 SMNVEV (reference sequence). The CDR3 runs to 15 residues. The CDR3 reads CASKSRTGESYEQYF. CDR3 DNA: TGTGCCAGTAAGTCCCGGACAGGGGAGTCCTACGAGCAGTACTTC.

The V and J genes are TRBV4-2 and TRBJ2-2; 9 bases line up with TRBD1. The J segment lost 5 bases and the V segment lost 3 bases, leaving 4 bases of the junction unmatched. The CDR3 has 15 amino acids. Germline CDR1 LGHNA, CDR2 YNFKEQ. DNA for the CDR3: TGTGCCAGCAGCCACGAGGGACAGGGAACCGGGGAGCTGTTTTTT. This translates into CASSHEGQGTGELFF.

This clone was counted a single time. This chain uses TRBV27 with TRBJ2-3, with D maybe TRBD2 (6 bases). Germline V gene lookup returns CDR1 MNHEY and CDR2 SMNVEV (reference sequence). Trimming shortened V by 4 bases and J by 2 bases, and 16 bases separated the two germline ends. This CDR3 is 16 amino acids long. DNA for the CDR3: TGTGCCAGCAGTTCCCCTCTGGGCGGGGACACAGATACGCAGTATTTT. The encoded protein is CASSSPLGGDTDTQYF.